This TCR beta chain was identified in a study of molecular identifiers for immune sequencing clone quantification. This CDR3 region has 13 residues. Germline loops: CDR1 SGDLS, CDR2 YYNGEE. TCRdb processed the PCR reads anew with MiXCR; each CDR3 protein has one entry. The table includes over 85,000 distinct CDR3 sequences, about a third detected once. About this clonotype itself: The junction does not match germline at one end; this may be a read error.

Specimen: naive CD8+ T cells from blood, with Jurkat cell RNA spiked in. Subset indicated: FACS-sorted CD8+CD4-CCR7+CD45RA+ naive T cells. This rearrangement joins TRBV9 to TRBJ2-4; a possible D gene is TRBD2 (5 bases). The receptor comes from a human donor in good health. Some libraries in this study had Jurkat cell RNA spiked in. CDR3 sequence: CASSPSSKNTQYF. The CDR3 DNA sequence: TGTGCCAGCAGCCCTAGCAGCAAAAACACTCAGTACTTC.